Listed here is a single TCR beta chain. Its specific antigen is unknown. Nothing much larger sits one base from this clone, and base qualities are not available. The sample originates from a study of T cell responses to AZD1222 COVID-19 vaccine (dated by TCRdb to about 2021). Context from the whole study: A total of 230 or so trial participants underwent TCR sequencing, of whom around 200 received two doses of AZD1222 and around 26 received two doses of the MenACWY control vaccine. Trial participants were enrolled by age into 18-55, 56-69 and 70-plus year subgroups, with 148, 28 and 57 TCR-sequenced participants respectively.

The CDR3 regions of human TCRbeta chains were analyzed by immunosequencing. As for the original processing: Repertoire TCRs were matched against a reference library of SARS-CoV-2-specific TCRs generated with the MIRA antigen-specificity platform. Breadth meant the fraction of unique TCRs that were SARS-CoV-2-associated, whereas depth meant the fraction of total T cells that were SARS-CoV-2-associated. Using the MIRA data, every spike-specific TCR was mapped to the spike region that the TCR reacted to and assigned to either a CD4 or a CD8 class. Log10-transformed breadth and depth values were compared by one-way ANOVA with Sidak's multiple comparisons tests. TCRdb's version of the immuneACCESS table is confined to in-frame rearrangements and falls short of the full clone set. An unresolved V gene accounts for under half of the shortfall where checked; the remainder is of unknown origin. The DNA was the basis for D and trimming; V, J and clone size are from that table. The sample table lists 110,000 or so clones, 75% to 90% of them with a count of one. Over 35% of the sample goes to the ten largest clones.

CDR1 and CDR2 were assigned from the germline V gene as MRHNA and SNTAGT. Its CDR3 holds 14 amino acids, cysteine through phenylalanine. Only the CDR3 DNA stays, 42 bases, in frame from base 1. V is pruned by 0 bases and J by 9 bases, leaving 3 bases of the junction without a gene match. Results the study describes overall, beyond this receptor: Conclusions about previously exposed vaccinees were limited because only a handful of AZD1222 recipients were SARS-CoV-2 seropositive at baseline. CD4 TCRs associated with the vaccine covered the entire spike protein, and the dominant responses were in regions 160-218 and 743-854. Most participants were white British and females outnumbered males, and the authors suggested that clonal diversity may have been underestimated. A significant rise in spike-specific TCR breadth and depth was observed after two AZD1222 doses relative to day 0 and relative to MenACWY recipients. Because no day 14 peak-response samples were available, repertoires were characterized only after the peak T cell response. The 56-69-year group was small, and its depth increase did not reach significance, likely because of low power. Reportedly, close to half of the unique spike-specific TCRs recognized epitopes lying outside the regions that are mutated in the B.1.351 and B.1.1.7 variants.

The sample's time point label is to be understood as: about 28 days (+/-7) after the second vaccine dose. Because spike-specific TCR depth and breadth did not differ between the two schedules, AZD1222 recipients who got a second dose at roughly 4 weeks were pooled with those who got a second dose at roughly 12 weeks. The vaccinee samples were drawn from two UK trials, COV001 and COV002, one of which was a single-blind randomized controlled phase 2/3 trial testing AZD1222 (ChAdOx1 nCoV-19) in healthy adults. For TCRbeta chain sequencing, PBMC samples were collected from trial participants at day 0 and at day 28 after the second dose.

The sequence came from an adult who received the AZD1222 COVID-19 vaccine. The chain couples TRBV6-4 to TRBJ2-3; 10 middle bases align to TRBD2. Here the sequenced sample was peripheral blood, taken 28 days after the second AZD1222 dose. The CDR3 reads CASSDSVAGGTQYF. The bases read TGTGCCAGCAGTGACTCCGTAGCGGGAGGAACGCAGTATTTT.